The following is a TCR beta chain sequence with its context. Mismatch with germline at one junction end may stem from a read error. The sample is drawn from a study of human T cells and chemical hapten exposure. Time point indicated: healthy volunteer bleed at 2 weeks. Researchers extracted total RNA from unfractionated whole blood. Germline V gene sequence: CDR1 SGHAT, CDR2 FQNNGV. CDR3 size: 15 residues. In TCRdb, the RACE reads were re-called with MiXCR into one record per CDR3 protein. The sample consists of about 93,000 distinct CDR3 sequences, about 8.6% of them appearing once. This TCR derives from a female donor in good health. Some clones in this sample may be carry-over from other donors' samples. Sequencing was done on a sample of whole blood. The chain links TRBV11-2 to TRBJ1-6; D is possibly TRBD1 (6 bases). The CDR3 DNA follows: TGTGCCAGCAGCTTAGGGGGGGCCTATAATTCACCCCTCAACTTT. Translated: CASSLGGAYNSPLNF.